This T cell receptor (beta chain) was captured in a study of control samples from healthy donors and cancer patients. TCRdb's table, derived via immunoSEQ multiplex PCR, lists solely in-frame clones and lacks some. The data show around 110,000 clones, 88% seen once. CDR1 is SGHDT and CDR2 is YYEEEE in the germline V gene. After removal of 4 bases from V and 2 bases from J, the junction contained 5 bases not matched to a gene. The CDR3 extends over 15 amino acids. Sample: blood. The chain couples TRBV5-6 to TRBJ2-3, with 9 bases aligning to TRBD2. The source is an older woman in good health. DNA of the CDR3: TGTGCCAGCAGCGACAGCGGGGGGTCCACAGATACGCAGTATTTT. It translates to CASSDSGGSTDTQYF.